A single T cell receptor beta chain is shown here with its context. The table lists this clone with many counts. The target of this receptor is not known. Base qualities are not recorded, but no much larger clone differs from it by a single base. The CDR3 measures 12 amino acids from cysteine to phenylalanine. The sequence is cut down to CDR3 DNA, 36 bases in frame from base 1. CDR1 and CDR2 are read off the germline V gene as SQVTM and ANQGSEA. V and J lose 3 bases and 5 bases, and a span of 10 bases separates them. Collaborating institutions collected whole blood in K2EDTA tubes following their own protocols. Collaborator samples were shipped for TCRbeta analysis as frozen whole blood, isolated PBMCs, or DNA extracted from either sample type. This sample is drawn from a study of blood T cell repertoires in COVID-19 (dated by TCRdb to the early 2020s). Regarding the complete study: Collaborator samples came from the United States, Italy and Spain and covered acute and convalescent phases of COVID-19. The material from the prospective study consisted of cDNA or gDNA derived from T cells, B-cell-depleted T cells, or PBMCs. The samples were drawn from the first 160 participants of the ongoing ImmuneRACE study and from 950 to 1,500 subjects provided by 6 global collaborators. Subjects who had been exposed to COVID-19, were actively infected with it, or had recovered from it provided the deeply sampled blood TCRbeta repertoires that made up the dataset. Sample metadata almost always included a de-identified subject ID, COVID-19 status, age in years and sex. Where available, HLA class I and class II types were obtained from metadata supplied by the sample provider rather than from assay-based typing. A freely available public database, intended as a resource for researchers studying the immune response to SARS-CoV-2, is where the repertoires were released.

TCRbeta CDR3 regions were amplified from genomic DNA by means of the immunoSEQ Assay, a bias-controlled multiplex PCR. For the original study's pipeline: The number of nucleated cells in each sample was estimated from the amplification of reference gene primers within the assay. To quantify the absolute abundance of each unique TCRbeta CDR3 rearrangement, sequence reads were collapsed and filtered. For each sample, productive Simpson clonality was calculated as the square root of Simpson's diversity index across productive rearrangements. Drawn from immuneACCESS, this table holds only the in-frame rearrangements with V and J called that TCRdb kept. Clones are partly lost; checked studies trace under half to an unresolved V gene and leave the rest unexplained. That table supplies the V and J calls and clone size; D and trimming were determined from the DNA. Across this sample there are some 220,000 clones, with roughly 80% seen only once. The top ten clones comprise approximately 7.2% of the sample.

Study-wide conclusions, independent of this receptor: The amount of clinical and demographic metadata varied by source and participant and was provided uncurated.

This receptor was obtained from a woman in her 70s with acute or convalescent COVID-19. This chain joins TRBV29-1 to TRBJ1-1, with the identity of the D gene unclear. Sequenced input: peripheral blood. Here is the DNA: TGCAGCGTTGAGATGACACCAACTGAAGCTTTCTTT. Its product reads: CSVEMTPTEAFF.